The 26 T cell receptor beta chains below were found in one sample sequenced in a study of shared clonotypes between healthy human individuals. CD8 cells regarded as naive lacked CD45RO, were positively chosen for CCR7, and omitted terminally differentiated effector memory CD45RA+ cells. Data came from immunoSEQ multiplex PCR; TCRdb stores just in-frame clones and leaves some out. Of 1.5 million to 2.5 million clones in the sample, around 96% were seen once. The specimen sequenced was naive CD8+ T cells sorted from blood. The receptors originated from a young man in good health.

The count of this clone is one. The chain is built from TRBV27 and TRBJ2-1; TRBD2 matches 8 bases. V was clipped by 6 bases and J by 6 bases; unmatched bases: 7. The CDR3 runs 14 residues. The germline gives CDR1 MNHEY, CDR2 SMNVEV (reference sequence). The CDR3 DNA follows: TGTGCCAGCAGCTTAGCGGGGTCATCCAATGAGCAGTTCTTC. It codes for CASSLAGSSNEQFF.

In regard to this clone: The same CDR3 arises from other DNA sequences in this sample as well. The chain combines TRBV11-2 with TRBJ2-5, with D hard to call. This CDR3 is built from 11 residues. Germline-derived CDR1 and CDR2 are SGHAT and FQNNGV. V was pared by 5 bases and J by 2 bases, with 3 bases between. The CDR3 loop is CASSPQETQYF. CDR3 bases: TGTGCCAGCAGCCCTCAAGAGACCCAGTACTTC.

V and J are TRBV2 and TRBJ1-6; a weak D match, TRBD1 (6 bases). The CDR3 has 14 residues. The germline V and J ends were trimmed by 3 bases and 7 bases, with 10 bases remaining between them. CDR1 is SNHLY and CDR2 is FYNNEI in the germline V gene. CDR3 residues: CASSDWQGNSPLHF. DNA for the CDR3: TGTGCCAGCAGTGACTGGCAGGGGAATTCACCCCTCCACTTT.

V usage is TRBV10-2 and J usage is TRBJ2-1; the D is unclear. Germline V gene sequence: CDR1 WSHSY, CDR2 SAAADI. The germline V and J ends were trimmed by 0 bases and 3 bases, with 15 bases remaining between them. The CDR3 extends over 17 amino acids. CDR3 coding DNA: TGCGCCAGCAGTGAGTCAGACCCCCTTGGCGGCTACAATGAGCAGTTCTTC. Translation gives CASSESDPLGGYNEQFF.

A word on this clone: Other DNA sequences from this sample encode an identical CDR3 as well. J is TRBJ2-7 and V is TRBV6-1, with D maybe TRBD2 (7 bases). Deletions cut 2 bases from V and 0 bases from J, with 8 bases between. CDR3 length: 14 residues. The germline V gene has CDR1 MNHNS and CDR2 SASEGT. CDR3 sequence: CASSERGGSYEQYF. The DNA for the CDR3 is TGTGCCAGCAGTGAAAGGGGGGGCTCCTACGAGCAGTACTTC.

The DNA for the CDR3 is TGCGCCAGCAGCCAAGTCGCTAGCGGGGGGGCGGGAGATACGCAGTATTTT. Translating gives CASSQVASGGAGDTQYF. V is TRBV4-1 and J is TRBJ2-3; TRBD2 matches at 12 bases. Germline V lookup: CDR1 MGHRA, CDR2 YSYEKL. After removal of 1 base from V and 5 bases from J, the junction contained 7 bases not matched to a gene. The CDR3 spans 17 residues.

Worth noting for this clone: This specimen includes other DNA sequences encoding the same CDR3. V usage is TRBV5-6 and J usage is TRBJ2-2; D call uncertain. Trimming took off 1 base at V and 6 bases at J, with 4 bases between the two ends. The germline V gene encodes CDR1 SGHDT and CDR2 YYEEEE. This CDR3 region has 12 residues. In DNA form, the CDR3 reads TGTGCCAGCAGCTTGTTGGCCGGGGAGCTGTTTTTT. Translation: CASSLLAGELFF.

The chain joins TRBV2 to TRBJ1-3, with D unclear. V was cut by 1 base and J by 0 bases, with 13 bases left in between. The CDR3 extends over 17 amino acids. CDR1 and CDR2 from the germline V gene are SNHLY and FYNNEI. The CDR3 DNA is TGTGCCAGCAGTGAAGGGTCGGGAAGTTACTCTGGAAACACCATATATTTT. It specifies CASSEGSGSYSGNTIYF. The entire variable domain, with the rest obtained from reference TRBV2 and TRBJ1-3, is as follows: EPEVTQTPSHQVTQMGQEVILRCVPISNHLYFYWYRQILGQKVEFLVSFYNNEISEKSEIFDDQFSVERPDGSNFTLKIRSTKLEDSAMYFCASSEGSGSYSGNTIYFGEGSWLTVV.

CDR3 sequence: CASSLLEYGYTF. In nucleotides, the CDR3 is TGTGCCAGCAGCTTGTTGGAGTACGGCTACACCTTC. This chain links TRBV5-5 with TRBJ1-2; D is unresolved. Germline-derived CDR1 and CDR2 are SGHKS and YYEKEE (reference sequence). This CDR3 contains 12 residues. V dropped 1 base and J dropped 8 bases, with 9 bases sitting between them.

The CDR3 region is CASSQDPLSTDYEQYF. The CDR3 nucleotides read TGTGCCAGCAGCCAAGATCCCCTCTCGACAGACTACGAGCAGTACTTC. The chain is built from TRBV4-2 and TRBJ2-7; a weak D match, TRBD1 (5 bases). V gave up 0 bases and J gave up 3 bases, with 15 bases separating them. CDR3 length: 16 residues. The V gene's germline CDR1 is LGHNA and CDR2 YNFKEQ.

This chain connects TRBV7-2 to TRBJ2-7; D gene unclear. The ends were cut back, 0 bases at V and 6 bases at J, with 9 bases in the middle. Germline assignment: CDR1 SGHTA and CDR2 FQGNSA. The CDR3 covers 13 residues. The CDR3 nucleotides read TGTGCCAGCAGCTTAGCTGAGGCTATCGAGCAGTACTTC. This codes for CASSLAEAIEQYF.

The V and J genes are TRBV27 and TRBJ2-1, with 13 bases that match TRBD2. J gave up 0 bases and V 3 bases, and 11 bases lay outside the gene matches. Germline CDR1 reads MNHEY; CDR2 reads SMNVEV (reference sequence). This CDR3 region has 20 residues. CDR3 sequence: CASSLATGLAGLSSYNEQFF. The CDR3 DNA follows: TGTGCCAGCAGTTTGGCTACGGGACTAGCGGGGTTGAGCTCCTACAATGAGCAGTTCTTC.

This clone has a single count. The rearrangement uses TRBV28 and TRBJ1-1; TRBD1 agrees at 8 bases. CDR3 length equals 13 residues. After removal of 10 bases from V and 5 bases from J, the junction contained 9 bases not matched to a gene. CDR1 is MDHEN, CDR2 SYDVKM, per germline. CDR3 nucleotides: TGTGCCATCGACCCAGGGGGCTGGACTGAAGCTTTCTTT. This encodes CAIDPGGWTEAFF.

The chain recombines TRBV4-3 with TRBJ2-3, with 8 nucleotides matching TRBD2. Per the germline V gene, CDR1 is LGHNA and CDR2 is YSLEER. The CDR3 totals 17 residues. V lost 0 bases, J lost 6 bases, and 11 bases stayed unmatched. CDR3 protein: CASSQDFSAGVSDTQYF. For the CDR3, the DNA is TGCGCCAGCAGCCAAGATTTTTCAGCGGGAGTTTCTGATACGCAGTATTTT.

The rearrangement joins TRBV19 to TRBJ2-1; no firm D call. Germline CDR1 reads LNHDA; CDR2 reads SQIVND (reference sequence). V was shortened by 3 bases and J by 0 bases, with 12 bases between the two germline ends. The CDR3 sequence is 16 residues long. CDR3 DNA sequence: TGTGCCAGTAGTATCATTCTGGGTAGCTCCTACAATGAGCAGTTCTTC. Amino acid sequence: CASSIILGSSYNEQFF.

This clone was picked up a small number of times. The rearrangement joins TRBV19 to TRBJ1-5, with D unresolved. The length of the CDR3 is 13 residues. Germline CDR1 is LNHDA and CDR2 is SQIVND (reference sequence). V dropped 3 bases and J dropped 6 bases, with 9 bases sitting between them. The CDR3 reads CASSIASSQPQHF. CDR3 nucleotide sequence: TGTGCCAGTAGTATTGCCTCGAGTCAGCCCCAGCATTTT.

The V and J genes are TRBV7-2 and TRBJ2-7; 10 bases map to TRBD2. V dropped 5 bases and J dropped 3; count of bases not matched to a gene: 10. This CDR3 comprises 16 residues. Germline V gene lookup returns CDR1 SGHTA and CDR2 FQGNSA. The CDR3 sequence is CASSPRTSGANYEQYF. As DNA, the CDR3 is TGTGCCAGCAGCCCTAGGACTAGCGGAGCCAACTACGAGCAGTACTTC.

This clone was recorded once. The chain employs TRBV23-1 and TRBJ2-7; 11 positions agree with TRBD1. TRBV23-1 is placed among ORFs of uncertain function. This CDR3 is built from 17 residues. Unmatched junction bases numbered 9, after V lost 2 bases and J lost 3 bases. The DNA of the CDR3 is TGCGCCAGCAGTCAACCACCCGGGACAGGGGGTAGCTACGAGCAGTACTTC. It yields the protein CASSQPPGTGGSYEQYF.

J is TRBJ1-2 and V is TRBV28; no firm D call. Germline V gene sequence: CDR1 MDHEN, CDR2 SYDVKM. This CDR3 is built from 13 residues. The ends were cut back, 3 bases at V and 6 bases at J, with 11 bases in the middle. The DNA for the CDR3 is TGTGCCAGCAGTTTTTCCGGGCATGATGGCTACACCTTC. This gives the protein CASSFSGHDGYTF.

The chain is built from TRBV11-2 and TRBJ2-7; 10 positions match TRBD2. This CDR3 is built from 15 residues. V shed 5 bases, J shed 4 bases, and the junction held 8 bases outside the gene matches. CDR1 is SGHAT and CDR2 is FQNNGV in the germline V gene. CDR3 residues: CASSATSGALYEQYF. The CDR3 nucleotides read TGTGCCAGCAGCGCTACTAGCGGGGCACTATACGAGCAGTACTTC.

The J gene is TRBJ2-5, the V gene TRBV29-1; D perhaps matches TRBD2 (5 bases). Trimming removed 7 bases at V and 4 bases at J, with 16 bases between. Germline-derived CDR1 and CDR2 are SQVTM and ANQGSEA. The CDR3 extends over 13 amino acids. The CDR3 bases are TGCAGCGCCCCTCAGGAGGTCGGAGAGACCCAGTACTTC. This sequence encodes CSAPQEVGETQYF.

The DNA of the CDR3 is TGTGCCAGCAGTTTTTTCCCAGCCGGGGAGCTGTTTTTT. Translation gives CASSFFPAGELFF. J is TRBJ2-2 and V is TRBV28; D uncertain. This CDR3 spans 13 amino acids. V gave up 3 bases and J gave up 6 bases, with 8 bases separating them. Germline V gene lookup returns CDR1 MDHEN and CDR2 SYDVKM. Full variable domain (outside the CDR3, taken from reference TRBV28 and TRBJ2-2): DVKVTQSSRYLVKRTGEKVFLECVQDMDHENMFWYRQDPGLGLRLIYFSYDVKMKEKGDIPEGYSVSREKKERFSLILESASTNQTSMYLCASSFFPAGELFFGEGSRLTVL.

The gene calls are TRBV27 and TRBJ2-7; 7 bases line up with TRBD1. V dropped 2 bases and J dropped 6; count of bases not matched to a gene: 7. Germline V gene sequence: CDR1 MNHEY, CDR2 SMNVEV (reference sequence). CDR3 length: 14 residues. CDR3 in amino acids: CASSLGRGQGEQYF. In DNA form, the CDR3 reads TGTGCCAGCAGTTTAGGAAGGGGGCAAGGCGAGCAGTACTTC.

The V call is TRBV2, the J call TRBJ1-5; 9 nucleotides line up with TRBD1. Germline CDR1 reads SNHLY; CDR2 reads FYNNEI. This CDR3 is 14 amino acids long. Germline trimming cut 5 bases from V and 7 bases from J; bases unmatched to any gene: 6. In nucleotides, the CDR3 is TGTGCCAGCAGTACAGGGGGCGCTGAACAGCCCCAGCATTTT. Translating it yields CASSTGGAEQPQHF.

The chain recombines TRBV6-1 with TRBJ2-7, with D possibly TRBD1 on 5 matching bases. The V gene's germline CDR1 is MNHNS and CDR2 SASEGT. V was cut by 7 bases and J by 2 bases, with 18 bases left in between. This CDR3 spans 15 amino acids. The CDR3 spells CASTVGHSGPYEQYF. Written as DNA, the CDR3 is TGTGCCAGCACGGTGGGGCATTCTGGACCCTACGAGCAGTACTTC.

The rearrangement links TRBV13 to TRBJ1-2; 7 positions agree with TRBD1. With 2 bases clipped from V and 6 bases from J, the junction kept 12 bases outside the gene matches. Germline CDR1 and CDR2: PRHDT and FYEKMQ (reference sequence). This CDR3 has 16 amino acids. In nucleotides, the CDR3 is TGTGCCAGCAGCTTAAGGGACAGACAGGCCCTGGATGGCTACACCTTC. This gives the protein CASSLRDRQALDGYTF.